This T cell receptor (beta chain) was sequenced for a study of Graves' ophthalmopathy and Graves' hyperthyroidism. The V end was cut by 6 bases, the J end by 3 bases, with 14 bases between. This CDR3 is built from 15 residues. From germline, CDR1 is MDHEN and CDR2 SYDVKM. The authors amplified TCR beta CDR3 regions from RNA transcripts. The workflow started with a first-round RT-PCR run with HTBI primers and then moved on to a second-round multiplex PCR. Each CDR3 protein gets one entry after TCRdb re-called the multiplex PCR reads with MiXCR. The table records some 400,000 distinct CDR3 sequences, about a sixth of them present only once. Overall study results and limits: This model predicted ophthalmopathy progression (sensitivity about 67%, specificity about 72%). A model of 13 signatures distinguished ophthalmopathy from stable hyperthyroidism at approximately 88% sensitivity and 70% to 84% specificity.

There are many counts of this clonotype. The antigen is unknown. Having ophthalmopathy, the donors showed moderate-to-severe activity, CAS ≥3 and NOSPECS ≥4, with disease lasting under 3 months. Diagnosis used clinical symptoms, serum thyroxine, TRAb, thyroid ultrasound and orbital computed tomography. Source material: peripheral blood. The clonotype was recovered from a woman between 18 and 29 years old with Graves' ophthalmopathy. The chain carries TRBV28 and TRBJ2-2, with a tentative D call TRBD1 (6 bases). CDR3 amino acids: CASRWDTSDTGELFF. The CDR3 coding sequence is TGTGCCAGCAGATGGGACACGTCCGACACCGGGGAGCTGTTTTTT.